A single sample is the source of the 31 T cell receptor beta chains below, sequenced in a study of cytotoxic CD8 clonotypes in ibrutinib-treated CLL. Profiling relied on immunoSEQ multiplex PCR, and the TCRdb table lists in-frame clones only, not all of them. Seen here are more than 55,000 clones, over 60% observed once, and the top ten hold roughly two fifths. This material consisted of PBMCs, taken after 12 months of ibrutinib treatment. Receptor source: a human donor with chronic lymphocytic leukemia.

This clone was picked up a small number of times. This chain uses TRBV29-1 with TRBJ2-5; D is possibly TRBD2 (6 bases). Per the germline V gene, CDR1 is SQVTM and CDR2 is ANQGSEA. Trimming removed 6 bases from V and 2 bases from J, with 13 bases in between. This CDR3 is built from 13 residues. CDR3 sequence: CSVQSGEQETQYF. CDR3 nucleotides: TGCAGCGTGCAATCGGGGGAACAAGAGACCCAGTACTTC.

The chain is built from TRBV19 and TRBJ1-2; 7 bases match TRBD1. This CDR3 comprises 13 residues. V was clipped by 11 bases and J by 1 base; unmatched bases: 7. Germline-derived CDR1 and CDR2 are LNHDA and SQIVND (reference sequence). CDR3 nucleotides: TGTGCCTCCGGGACAGTAATTAACTATGGCTACACCTTC. It specifies CASGTVINYGYTF. Drawing the rest from reference TRBV19 and TRBJ1-2, the complete variable domain is DGGITQSPKYLFRKEGQNVTLSCEQNLNHDAMYWYRQDPGQGLRLIYYSQIVNDFQKGDIAEGYSVSREKKESFPLTVTSAQKNPTAFYLCASGTVINYGYTFGSGTRLTVV.

This sequence joins TRBV9 and TRBJ2-7; unclear D gene. In germline, CDR1 is SGDLS, CDR2 YYNGEE. This CDR3 region has 14 residues. V lost 3 bases, J lost 4 bases, and 14 bases lay in between. CDR3 sequence: CASSAGYRVYEQYF. As DNA, the CDR3 is TGTGCCAGCAGCGCTGGATATCGAGTTTACGAGCAGTACTTC. The whole variable domain, remainder taken from reference TRBV9 and TRBJ2-7, is DSGVTQTPKHLITATGQRVTLRCSPRSGDLSVYWYQQSLDQGLQFLIQYYNGEERAKGNILERFSAQQFPDLHSELNLSSLELGDSALYFCASSAGYRVYEQYFGPGTRLTVT.

This clone showed up just once. The chain joins TRBV9 to TRBJ2-1, with TRBD2 matching 7 bases. Germline values: CDR1 SGDLS, CDR2 YYNGEE. CDR3 length: 16 residues. J lost 4 bases, V lost 0 bases, and 7 bases had no gene match. The CDR3 here is CASSVEGAGLYNEQFF. As DNA, the CDR3 is TGTGCCAGCAGCGTAGAGGGAGCGGGACTTTACAATGAGCAGTTCTTC.

V gene TRBV5-4 combines with J gene TRBJ2-5; 11 nucleotides match TRBD2. The CDR3 contains 16 residues. The junction had 8 bases not matched to a gene; V was cut back by 4 bases and J by 3 bases. The germline CDR1 and CDR2 sequences are SGHNT and YYREEE (reference sequence). CDR3 nucleotides: TGTGCCAGCAGCCCGGGACTAGCGGCCGGGGAAGAGACCCAGTACTTC. Translation: CASSPGLAAGEETQYF.

V usage is TRBV10-3 and J usage is TRBJ1-5; 8 bases are shared with TRBD1. The CDR3 has 13 amino acids. Germline CDR1 ENHRY, CDR2 SYGVKD. After removal of 10 bases from V and 4 bases from J, the junction contained 6 bases not matched to a gene. This chain's CDR3 is CATGQGQNQPQHF. The CDR3 nucleotides are TGTGCCACCGGACAGGGCCAAAATCAGCCCCAGCATTTT.

J is TRBJ2-7 and V is TRBV5-1; D is tentatively TRBD1 or TRBD2 (5 bases each). CDR1 and CDR2 (germline): SGHRS, YFSETQ. The V end lost 4 bases, the J end lost 0 bases, and 11 bases lay between the germline ends. The length of the CDR3 is 14 residues. The CDR3 DNA follows: TGCGCCAGCAGCGCCCGGGACCTCTCCTACGAGCAGTACTTC. This encodes CASSARDLSYEQYF.

V usage is TRBV2 and J usage is TRBJ2-7, with D unresolved. Germline V gene lookup returns CDR1 SNHLY and CDR2 FYNNEI. The CDR3 has 10 residues. The V and J ends lost 9 bases and 5 bases respectively, with 8 bases between them. The CDR3 protein is CASGGNEQYF. CDR3 sequence (DNA): TGTGCCAGTGGCGGAAACGAGCAGTACTTC.

The chain carries TRBV6-4 and TRBJ1-3; TRBD1 matches at 7 bases. Germline lookup yields CDR1 MRHNA and CDR2 SNTAGT. The CDR3 extends over 17 amino acids. Trimming at V came to 4 bases and at J to 1 base, leaving 10 bases not matched to a gene. CDR3 coding DNA: TGTGCCAGCAGTGGTTTGACAGGGCTTGTTTCTGGAAACACCATATATTTT. Translating gives CASSGLTGLVSGNTIYF.

The chain has TRBV5-1 and TRBJ2-7, with D possibly being TRBD2 (6 bases). The V end was cut by 4 bases, the J end by 0 bases, with 17 bases between. The CDR3 is made up of 16 amino acids. Germline V CDR1 and CDR2: SGHRS, YFSETQ. Here the CDR3 DNA reads TGCGCCAGCAGCAGGGGACTGGCCCAAATCTCCTACGAGCAGTACTTC. Its protein is CASSRGLAQISYEQYF.

DNA for the CDR3: TGCACCAGCAGTACGACAGGGAAGAATCAGCCCCAGCATTTT. Its protein is CTSSTTGKNQPQHF. The chain uses TRBV1 and TRBJ1-5; TRBD1, as called in the table, went unchecked against the DNA. TRBV1 corresponds to a pseudogene. The length of the CDR3 is 14 residues.

V is TRBV19 and J is TRBJ1-2; D gene unclear. V lost 6 bases and J lost 4, with 18 bases in between. The CDR3 loop spans 15 amino acids. CDR1 LNHDA and CDR2 SQIVND come from the germline V gene (reference sequence). CDR3 in amino acids: CASSAARVASYGYTF. CDR3 in DNA: TGTGCCAGTAGCGCAGCGAGGGTGGCATCCTATGGCTACACCTTC. Variable domain in full (rest from reference TRBV19 and TRBJ1-2): DGGITQSPKYLFRKEGQNVTLSCEQNLNHDAMYWYRQDPGQGLRLIYYSQIVNDFQKGDIAEGYSVSREKKESFPLTVTSAQKNPTAFYLCASSAARVASYGYTFGSGTRLTVV.

The V call is TRBV5-4, the J call TRBJ2-7; D is unresolved. Trimming stripped 4 bases from V and 1 base from J, with 9 bases between. The germline V gene has CDR1 SGHNT and CDR2 YYREEE (reference sequence). The CDR3 is 13 residues long. The DNA of the CDR3 is TGTGCCAGCAGCCTAGGGTTTTCCTACGAGCAGTACTTC. It codes for CASSLGFSYEQYF.

The chain combines TRBV18 with TRBJ2-7; the D is unclear. Per germline, CDR1 KGHSH and CDR2 LQKENI. This CDR3 is built from 14 residues. V was clipped by 0 bases and J by 6 bases, with 12 bases between them. CDR3 sequence reads: CASSPPGLQIEQYF. CDR3 coding DNA: TGTGCCAGCTCACCACCTGGTTTACAGATCGAGCAGTACTTC.

Comments on this clone: A read error may account for a junction end that differs from germline. This chain connects TRBV10-2 to TRBJ2-1, with D maybe TRBD1 (5 bases). The CDR3 extends over 16 amino acids. Germline CDR1 and CDR2: WSHSY and SAAADI. CDR3 sequence reads: CASREYRTTRSNEQFF. The CDR3 DNA reads as TGCGCCAGCAGAGAGTATAGGACAACGCGATCAAATGAGCAGTTCTTC.

The chain employs TRBV28 and TRBJ2-7; D is possibly TRBD2 (6 bases). CDR3 length: 17 residues. V lost 5 bases, J lost 4 bases, and 24 bases lay in between. Germline lookup yields CDR1 MDHEN and CDR2 SYDVKM. The CDR3 region is CASSLPPWGVRSYEQYF. The CDR3 DNA reads TGTGCCAGCAGTCTCCCTCCCTGGGGGGTCAGATCGTACGAGCAGTACTTC.

This chain uses TRBV10-3 with TRBJ2-7; 7 positions match TRBD1. The CDR3 covers 13 residues. From germline, CDR1 is ENHRY and CDR2 SYGVKD. Losses at the gene ends were 8 bases for V and 2 bases for J; bases not matched to a gene: 6. CDR3 DNA sequence: TGTGCCATCGGAGACAGGGAGACCTACGAGCAGTACTTC. Encoded protein: CAIGDRETYEQYF.

The chain recombines TRBV21-1 with TRBJ1-5; TRBD1, the D gene given by the table, was not confirmed from the DNA. TRBV21-1 counts as a pseudogene. This CDR3 has 19 residues. This CDR3 is CASSKLLPRTGYSNQPQHF. The CDR3 DNA follows: TGTGCCAGCAGCAAGCTCCTCCCTCGGACAGGTTATAGCAATCAGCCCCAGCATTTT.

This chain uses TRBV4-1 with TRBJ2-3; no clear D. From germline, CDR1 is MGHRA and CDR2 YSYEKL. Trimming stripped 0 bases from V and 5 bases from J, with 6 bases between. The CDR3 has 13 residues. As DNA, the CDR3 is TGCGCCAGCAGCCAAGAGGAGAAAGATACGCAGTATTTT. Residues: CASSQEEKDTQYF.

V and J are TRBV7-9 and TRBJ1-4; 9 bases agree with TRBD1. The CDR3 runs to 15 residues. The germline gives CDR1 SEHNR, CDR2 FQNEAQ (reference sequence). V dropped 2 bases and J dropped 8; count of bases not matched to a gene: 6. In nucleotides, the CDR3 is TGTGCCAGCAGCTTACCGACAGGGGGTCGCGAAAAACTGTTTTTT. Translating gives CASSLPTGGREKLFF.

The gene calls are TRBV5-1 and TRBJ2-2; 9 nucleotides agree with TRBD1. With V trimmed by 2 bases and J by 3 bases, 2 bases remained unmatched. The CDR3 extends over 15 amino acids. The V gene's germline CDR1 is SGHRS and CDR2 YFSETQ. CDR3: CASSFRDRDTGELFF. The CDR3 nucleotides are TGCGCCAGCAGCTTCCGGGACAGGGACACCGGGGAGCTGTTTTTT.

The chain is built from TRBV6-1 and TRBJ2-1; possibly TRBD1 or TRBD2 for D (5 bases each). CDR3 length: 15 amino acids. Germline assignment: CDR1 MNHNS and CDR2 SASEGT. Trimming left V 2 bases short and J 2 bases short, with 10 bases between. The CDR3 sequence is CASSERDGTYNEQFF. In nucleotides, the CDR3 is TGTGCCAGCAGTGAAAGGGACGGTACCTACAATGAGCAGTTCTTC.

This rearrangement joins TRBV30 to TRBJ1-1, with D unresolved. Trimming shortened V by 0 bases and J by 7 bases, and 6 bases separated the two germline ends. Germline CDR1 and CDR2: GTSNPN and SVGIG (reference sequence). This CDR3 contains 11 residues. In DNA, the CDR3 is TGTGCCTGGAGTGTACGGTATGAAGCTTTCTTT. Translated, it gives CAWSVRYEAFF.

Only a few counts were recorded for this clone. The rearrangement joins TRBV19 to TRBJ1-5; D unclear. Germline CDR1 and CDR2: LNHDA and SQIVND (reference sequence). The CDR3 has 16 residues. Trimming cost V 5 bases and J 7 bases, with 21 bases left between them. CDR3 DNA: TGTGCCAGTAGTCCGAACTCCCATCCCTTTTGGCAGCCCCAGCATTTT. Its translation is CASSPNSHPFWQPQHF.

V is TRBV29-1 and J is TRBJ2-1; TRBD2 matches at 8 bases. Trimming cost V 5 bases and J 10 bases; bases outside gene matches: 19. Germline V gene lookup returns CDR1 SQVTM and CDR2 ANQGSEA. This CDR3 has 16 residues. CDR3 loop: CSVNLGSGSRVVEQFF. The DNA of the CDR3 is TGCAGCGTTAACCTTGGAAGCGGGAGCAGAGTGGTCGAGCAGTTCTTC.

This chain links TRBV7-6 with TRBJ2-3; 11 positions agree with TRBD2. This CDR3 is 18 amino acids long. Germline values: CDR1 SGHVS, CDR2 FNYEAQ. V lost 1 base to trimming and J lost 0 bases; unmatched junction nucleotides: 6. In nucleotides, the CDR3 is TGTGCCAGCAGCTTAGTAGCGGGAGGGGGTACTAGCACAGATACGCAGTATTTT. Residues: CASSLVAGGGTSTDTQYF.

The chain carries TRBV5-6 and TRBJ1-2; the match to TRBD1 covers 9 bases. In germline, CDR1 is SGHDT, CDR2 YYEEEE. The CDR3 loop spans 15 amino acids. V was clipped by 1 base and J by 7 bases; unmatched bases: 8. DNA of the CDR3: TGTGCCAGCAGCTTGCGGGACAGGGAAACAGGTGGCTACACCTTC. This codes for CASSLRDRETGGYTF.

The rearrangement uses TRBV19 and TRBJ2-3; unclear D gene. Germline values: CDR1 LNHDA, CDR2 SQIVND (reference sequence). V lost 7 bases and J 6 bases, leaving 5 bases between the germline ends. This CDR3 comprises 10 residues. CDR3 sequence (DNA): TGTGCCAGTAAGAGTGATACGCAGTATTTT. Its translation: CASKSDTQYF.

The rearrangement uses TRBV9 and TRBJ2-5; D may correspond to TRBD1 or TRBD2 (6 bases each). The CDR3 loop spans 14 amino acids. CDR1 SGDLS and CDR2 YYNGEE come from the germline V gene. V was trimmed by 4 bases and J by 4 bases, leaving 14 bases between them. The CDR3 DNA follows: TGTGCCAGCAGCTCGAGAGGGGGGCGAGAGACCCAGTACTTC. Translating gives CASSSRGGRETQYF.

The J gene is TRBJ2-7, the V gene TRBV28; D is undetermined. Trimming stripped 5 bases from V and 3 bases from J, with 11 bases between. Looked up from germline, CDR1 is MDHEN and CDR2 is SYDVKM. The CDR3 has 13 residues. This CDR3 is CASSPSLHYEQYF. The CDR3, as DNA: TGTGCCAGCAGTCCGAGTCTTCACTACGAGCAGTACTTC. The full variable domain, its missing parts supplied by reference TRBV28 and TRBJ2-7, is DVKVTQSSRYLVKRTGEKVFLECVQDMDHENMFWYRQDPGLGLRLIYFSYDVKMKEKGDIPEGYSVSREKKERFSLILESASTNQTSMYLCASSPSLHYEQYFGPGTRLTVT.

The rearrangement links TRBV27 to TRBJ2-1, with D possibly TRBD1 on 6 matching bases. Germline V gene data show CDR1 as MNHEY and CDR2 as SMNVEV (reference sequence). V lost 7 bases and J lost 9, with 19 bases in between. The CDR3 is made up of 14 amino acids. CDR3: CASNGGLLGGEQFF. The CDR3 region has the DNA TGTGCCAGCAACGGTGGCTTACTAGGGGGTGAGCAGTTCTTC.